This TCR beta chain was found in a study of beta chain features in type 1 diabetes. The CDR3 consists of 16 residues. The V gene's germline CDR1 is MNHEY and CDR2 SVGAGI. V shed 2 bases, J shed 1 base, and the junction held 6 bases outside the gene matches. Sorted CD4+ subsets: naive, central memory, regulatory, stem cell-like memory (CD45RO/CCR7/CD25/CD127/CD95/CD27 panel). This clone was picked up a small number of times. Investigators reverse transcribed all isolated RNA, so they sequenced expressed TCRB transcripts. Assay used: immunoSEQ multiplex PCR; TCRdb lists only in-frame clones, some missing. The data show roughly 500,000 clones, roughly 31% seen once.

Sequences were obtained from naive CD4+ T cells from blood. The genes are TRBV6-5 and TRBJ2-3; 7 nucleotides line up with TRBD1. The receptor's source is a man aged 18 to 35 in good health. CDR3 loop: CASSYDRARGTDTQYF. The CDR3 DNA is TGTGCCAGCAGTTACGACAGGGCGAGGGGCACAGATACGCAGTATTTT.